Listed below are T cell receptor beta chains from one sample, sequenced in a study of T cells after yellow fever vaccination. From the 5' RACE reads, TCRdb called clonotypes with MiXCR, one entry per CDR3 protein. The sample has about 320,000 distinct CDR3 sequences, roughly 10% seen once. This specimen consisted of CD4+ T cells sorted from PBMCs, obtained 45 days after the yellow fever booster vaccination. All receptors come from a young man who received the YFV17D yellow fever vaccine. Both conserved end residues are part of each CDR3. The D gene is left open where the match is weak. Not every row has a clone size; where given, it reads once, few, many or a size class.

TGTGCCAGCAGTCCCACAGATCTCGAGCAGTTCTTC | CASSPTDLEQFF | 12 | TRBV6-2/TRBV6-3 | NA | TRBJ2-1 | NA
TGTGCCATCCGGTCACATCTGGCCGGCGAGCAGTACTTC | CAIRSHLAGEQYF | 13 | TRBV10-3 | NA | TRBJ2-7 | NA
TGTGCCAGCTCCCTAAGGGTGGGATACTTAGCCGACGAGCAGTACTTC | CASSLRVGYLADEQYF | 16 | TRBV7-7 | few | TRBJ2-7 | NA
TGTGCCTGGAGTGTCAAAAGGGACAGTCAGCCCCAGCATTTT | CAWSVKRDSQPQHF | 14 | TRBV30 | many | TRBJ1-5 | TRBD1
TGTGCCATCAGTGAGGGTAGCGGGGGCTACGAGCAGTACTTC | CAISEGSGGYEQYF | 14 | TRBV10-3 | few | TRBJ2-7 | TRBD2
TGCGCCAGCAGCTTGGGGACAGGAGCCGACTCTGGGGCCAACGTCCTGACTTTC | CASSLGTGADSGANVLTF | 18 | TRBV5-1 | NA | TRBJ2-6 | TRBD1
TGCGCCAGCAGCCGCGGGGCCGGAAGCACTGAAGCTTTCTTT | CASSRGAGSTEAFF | 14 | TRBV4-3 | many | TRBJ1-1 | NA
TGTGCCAGCAGCTCGGACAGGGGGTTTTTCTATGGCTACACCTTC | CASSSDRGFFYGYTF | 15 | TRBV13 | NA | TRBJ1-2 | TRBD1
TGTGCCAGCAGCCCTGACCCGTACACCGGGGAGCTGTTTTTT | CASSPDPYTGELFF | 14 | TRBV5-6 | few | TRBJ2-2 | NA
TGTGCCAGCAGTGAATTGGGACAGGGGATTTACAATTCACCCCTCCACTTT | CASSELGQGIYNSPLHF | 17 | TRBV25-1 | few | TRBJ1-6 | TRBD1
TGTGCCAGCAGCGCATGGCGGGATACGCAGTATTTT | CASSAWRDTQYF | 12 | TRBV11-2 | few | TRBJ2-3 | NA
TGCAGCGTTGACCCGGGGGAAAACACCGGGGAGCTGTTTTTT | CSVDPGENTGELFF | 14 | TRBV29-1 | many | TRBJ2-2 | NA
TGCGCCAGCAGCTTGGGAGACGGCTACTACGAGCAGTACTTC | CASSLGDGYYEQYF | 14 | TRBV5-1 | NA | TRBJ2-7 | NA
TGTGCCATCAGCGAACGGGGGGTGTACAATGAGCAGTTCTTC | CAISERGVYNEQFF | 14 | TRBV10-3 | NA | TRBJ2-1 | TRBD2
TGTGCCAGCAGCGGATACGAGCAGTACTTC | CASSGYEQYF | 10 | TRBV11-2 | many | TRBJ2-7 | NA
TGTGCCAGCAGTAGCGGGGGGGCCCGCGAGCAGTACTTC | CASSSGGAREQYF | 13 | TRBV6-6 | NA | TRBJ2-7 | TRBD2
TGCAGTGCCCACGAGGGGAGGAGAAACACCATATATTTT | CSAHEGRRNTIYF | 13 | TRBV20-1 | NA | TRBJ1-3 | NA
TGTGCCAGCCGGACTGGCGGGGGGGCTCGGAATGAGCAGTTCTTC | CASRTGGGARNEQFF | 15 | TRBV6-5 | NA | TRBJ2-1 | TRBD2
TGCGCCAGCAGCCAGGGGACCGGGCGGGGCAATCAGCCCCAGCATTTT | CASSQGTGRGNQPQHF | 16 | TRBV4-1 | NA | TRBJ1-5 | NA
TGTGCCAGCAGCTTAGGACGGATGAACACTGAAGCTTTCTTT | CASSLGRMNTEAFF | 14 | TRBV11-3 | many | TRBJ1-1 | NA
TGTGCCAGCAGTTCTGTGGGGGTAGAAGAGCAGTACTTC | CASSSVGVEEQYF | 13 | TRBV6-2/TRBV6-3 | NA | TRBJ2-7 | NA
TGCGCCAGCAGCTCGGGACAGGACACAGATACGCAGTATTTT | CASSSGQDTDTQYF | 14 | TRBV4-1 | NA | TRBJ2-3 | TRBD1
TGTGCCAGCGGAGGCCGGAGTCTTAATTCACCCCTCCACTTT | CASGGRSLNSPLHF | 14 | TRBV2 | NA | TRBJ1-6 | NA
TGTGCCAGCTCACCACGGACTACCAACTATGGCTACACCTTC | CASSPRTTNYGYTF | 14 | TRBV18 | few | TRBJ1-2 | NA
TGTGCTAGTGGTTTGGGGTGGAGCCGCGGCTACGAGCAGTACTTC | CASGLGWSRGYEQYF | 15 | TRBV12-5 | few | TRBJ2-7 | NA
TGCGCCAGCAGCTTGGAACCCGGGGGCACCTATAATTCACCCCTCCACTTT | CASSLEPGGTYNSPLHF | 17 | TRBV5-1 | NA | TRBJ1-6 | NA
TGTGCCAGCAGCCCCCCGGGCAGACCGGTCACCGGGGAGCTGTTTTTT | CASSPPGRPVTGELFF | 16 | TRBV7-2 | NA | TRBJ2-2 | NA
TGTGCCAGCAGCCGGGGGGAGGCGCCCCAGCATTTT | CASSRGEAPQHF | 12 | TRBV7-9 | few | TRBJ1-5 | NA
TGTGCCAGCAGCCACACGAACGGGGAGCCTCGGGGAGCTTTCTTT | CASSHTNGEPRGAFF | 15 | TRBV4-2 | NA | TRBJ1-1 | NA
TGCGCCAGCAGCTCGGGGACAACGGGGGTTCAGACGCAGTATTTT | CASSSGTTGVQTQYF | 15 | TRBV10-1 | few | TRBJ2-3 | NA
TGTGCCAGCAGCTTGGGGGGGACAGCGCATGAAAAACTGTTTTTT | CASSLGGTAHEKLFF | 15 | TRBV5-4 | few | TRBJ1-4 | TRBD1
TGCAGCGTTGACGGCCACACCACCGGGGAGCTGTTTTTT | CSVDGHTTGELFF | 13 | TRBV29-1 | many | TRBJ2-2 | NA
TGTGCCATCAGTGATCAGGGGGGGCCGAACACCGGGGAGCTGTTTTTT | CAISDQGGPNTGELFF | 16 | TRBV10-3 | NA | TRBJ2-2 | NA
TGCGCCAGCAGGGGCGTGCTGGGACAGTACACAGATACGCAGTATTTT | CASRGVLGQYTDTQYF | 16 | TRBV5-1 | NA | TRBJ2-3 | TRBD1
TGTGCCAGCAGCCAAGAGGGACTAGCGGGGGGTTACGCCCGACAAGAGACCCAGTACTTC | CASSQEGLAGGYARQETQYF | 20 | TRBV4-2 | few | TRBJ2-5 | TRBD2
TGTGCCAGCAGTTTATGGGGGACTCAATTAAGGGGGATAGATACGCAGTATTTT | CASSLWGTQLRGIDTQYF | 18 | TRBV28 | few | TRBJ2-3 | NA
TGCGCCTCCACCGCGTGGGGCACAGATACGCAGTATTTT | CASTAWGTDTQYF | 13 | TRBV5-1 | NA | TRBJ2-3 | NA
TGCGCCAGCAGAGACAGGGGATCTACCGGGGAGCTGTTTTTT | CASRDRGSTGELFF | 14 | TRBV5-1 | NA | TRBJ2-2 | TRBD1
TGCAGTGCTCCCGAGGCAGGGAAATACTACGAGCAGTACTTC | CSAPEAGKYYEQYF | 14 | TRBV20-1 | few | TRBJ2-7 | NA
TGTGCCAGCAGCGTAGAGTTGCAGACTGAAGCTTTCTTT | CASSVELQTEAFF | 13 | TRBV9 | many | TRBJ1-1 | NA
TGTGCCAGCAGCTTAGCCTTACAAGGGGTGAAGACTGAAGCTTTCTTT | CASSLALQGVKTEAFF | 16 | TRBV7-9 | few | TRBJ1-1 | NA
TGTGCCAGCAGTTTAGGGAGGGCCACCGGGGAGCTGTTTTTT | CASSLGRATGELFF | 14 | TRBV12-3/TRBV12-4 | NA | TRBJ2-2 | NA
TGTGCCAGCAGTTACAACAGAATGGGGGGTTATGGCTACACCTTC | CASSYNRMGGYGYTF | 15 | TRBV6-5 | NA | TRBJ1-2 | NA
TGCAGCGTCCTACCTAGGACAGATACGCAGTATTTT | CSVLPRTDTQYF | 12 | TRBV29-1 | many | TRBJ2-3 | NA
TGTGCCATGAAAGGGGGCTTAGATGGCGGGGAGCTGTTTTTT | CAMKGGLDGGELFF | 14 | TRBV10-3 | few | TRBJ2-2 | TRBD1
TGTGCCACCAGCCCAGGACAGAGCACAGATACGCAGTATTTT | CATSPGQSTDTQYF | 14 | TRBV24-1 | NA | TRBJ2-3 | NA
TGTGCCAGCAGATCGAGCGGGGCAGGAGAAGAGACCCAGTACTTC | CASRSSGAGEETQYF | 15 | TRBV27 | many | TRBJ2-5 | TRBD2
TGTGCCACCAGTGATTCGACTAGCGGGAAAGGAGAGACCCAGTACTTC | CATSDSTSGKGETQYF | 16 | TRBV24-1 | few | TRBJ2-5 | TRBD2